A selection of T cell receptor beta chains follows, all from one sample in a study of blood T cell repertoires in COVID-19. Sequencing was performed with immunoSEQ multiplex PCR; in TCRdb, only in-frame clones are kept and a portion is missing. This sample has over 150,000 clones, with roughly 83% found just once. Sample: peripheral blood. These receptors came from a woman between 55 and 75 years old with COVID-19, enrolled during active disease. Each CDR3 is given with its conserved first and last residue. The D gene is left open where the match is weak. Some rows mark clone size as missing; the rest say once, few, many or name a class of expanded clone.

cdr3_length d_call j_call v_call clone_size cdr3_aa cdr3_nt
15 TRBD2 TRBJ2-1 TRBV5-4 NA CASSSPGLLNNEQFF TGTGCCAGCAGCTCTCCGGGACTACTGAACAATGAGCAGTTCTTC
15 TRBD1 TRBJ2-1 TRBV6-2/TRBV6-3 NA CASSFPRTGGHEQFF TGTGCCAGCAGTTTCCCTCGGACAGGGGGCCATGAGCAGTTCTTC
15 TRBD2 TRBJ2-1 TRBV19 once CASSISGGKYNEQFF TGTGCCAGTAGTATTAGCGGGGGAAAGTACAATGAGCAGTTCTTC
15 TRBD1 TRBJ2-7 TRBV19 NA CASSTAGTGDYEQYF TGTGCCAGTAGTACTGCCGGGACAGGAGACTACGAGCAGTACTTC
17 TRBD2 TRBJ2-7 TRBV27 NA CASSSLQTSGILYEQYF TGTGCCAGCAGTTCACTACAGACTAGCGGGATTCTCTACGAGCAGTACTTC
13 NA TRBJ1-2 TRBV9 once CASSVGAVYGYTF TGTGCCAGCAGCGTAGGAGCGGTCTATGGCTACACCTTC
12 TRBD1 TRBJ1-1 TRBV3-1/TRBV3-2 NA CASSQTGTEAFF TGTGCCAGCAGCCAGACAGGGACTGAAGCTTTCTTT
15 TRBD1 TRBJ1-2 TRBV5-8 NA CASSFSGTGGWGYTF TGTGCCAGCAGCTTCTCCGGGACAGGGGGCTGGGGCTACACCTTC
16 TRBD2 TRBJ2-2 TRBV24-1 NA CATSDYGTSGTGELFF TGTGCCACCAGTGACTATGGGACTAGCGGAACCGGGGAGCTGTTTTTT
14 NA TRBJ1-4 TRBV6-5 NA CASGRAGGNEKLFF TGTGCCAGCGGACGGGCGGGGGGTAATGAAAAACTGTTTTTT
16 TRBD1 TRBJ1-2 TRBV5-1 NA CASSPENRGTNYGYTF TGCGCCAGCAGCCCCGAAAACAGGGGCACCAACTATGGCTACACCTTC
16 TRBD1 TRBJ1-1 TRBV19 NA CATVRGRASMNTEAFF TGTGCCACCGTCAGGGGGCGAGCCTCAATGAACACTGAAGCTTTCTTT
12 NA TRBJ1-2 TRBV6-5 NA CAIRDNNYGYTF TGTGCCATTAGGGACAATAACTATGGCTACACCTTC
14 NA TRBJ1-1 TRBV10-3 few CAISDTNQGREAFF TGTGCCATCAGTGATACTAATCAGGGTAGGGAAGCTTTCTTT
15 NA TRBJ1-5 TRBV5-1 NA CASSLDGSSNQPQHF TGCGCCAGCAGCTTGGACGGGAGTAGCAATCAGCCCCAGCATTTT
16 NA TRBJ2-4 TRBV5-6 NA CASSALVAGAKNIQYF TGTGCCAGCAGCGCGCTCGTGGCGGGAGCCAAAAACATTCAGTACTTC
12 NA TRBJ1-5 TRBV12-3/TRBV12-4 once CASSSGNQPQHF TGTGCCAGCAGTTCAGGAAATCAGCCCCAGCATTTT
16 TRBD1 TRBJ2-3 TRBV27 NA CASRGYTRGLGDTQYF TGTGCCAGCAGGGGGTACACCAGGGGGCTAGGTGATACGCAGTATTTT
12 NA TRBJ2-5 TRBV2 NA CASKQAKETQYF TGTGCCAGCAAACAGGCAAAAGAGACCCAGTACTTC
13 NA TRBJ1-2 TRBV5-8 NA CASSRTGTTGYTF TGTGCCAGCAGCAGGACCGGGACAACCGGCTACACCTTC
16 TRBD2 TRBJ2-5 TRBV3-1/TRBV3-2 NA CASSPFQREGRETQYF TGTGCCAGCAGCCCATTCCAGCGGGAGGGCCGAGAGACCCAGTACTTC
16 TRBD2 TRBJ2-7 TRBV9 NA CASSIQAGGSPYEQYF TGTGCCAGCAGCATCCAAGCGGGGGGTAGCCCCTACGAGCAGTACTTC